Listed below are T cell receptor beta chains from one sample, sequenced in a study of T-cell reconstitution after alpha-beta-depleted transplantation in children. TCRdb reprocessed the PCR reads with MiXCR, giving one entry per CDR3 protein. Altogether about 540,000 distinct CDR3 sequences are present, more than 20% being singletons, with the ten largest covering 30% to 40%. The material was PBMCs, obtained before TCRalphabeta/CD19-depleted stem cell transplant. These receptor sequences come from a boy under three years old with Wiskott-Aldrich syndrome, due to receive a stem cell transplant. The CDR3 runs from the conserved cysteine through the conserved F or W. The order of the fields is CDR3 length, J gene, V gene, CDR3 protein.

16	TRBJ2-3	TRBV28	CASSSLEIELPDTQYF
13	TRBJ1-2	TRBV7-6	CASSQTDGYGYTF
11	TRBJ2-2	TRBV7-2	CASRKTGELFF
13	TRBJ2-1	TRBV9	CASSVAEYGEQFF
13	TRBJ2-6	TRBV5-6	CASSRTWANVLTF
15	TRBJ1-3	TRBV5-1	CASSLASGPGNTIYF
14	TRBJ1-4	TRBV5-1	CASSLQGNNEKLFF
14	TRBJ2-1	TRBV2	CASILRETGNEQFF
14	TRBJ2-7	TRBV12-3/TRBV12-4	CASRRDSHFHEQYF
13	TRBJ2-1	TRBV7-2	CASSLLGWNEQFF
15	TRBJ1-4	TRBV5-1	CASSKRPGTNEKLFF
12	TRBJ1-1	TRBV20-1	CSARKGYTEAFF
13	TRBJ2-7	TRBV5-1	CASSLGPFYEQYF
12	TRBJ2-1	TRBV12-3/TRBV12-4	CASSHQGREQFF
17	TRBJ1-1	TRBV12-3/TRBV12-4	CASSFSTGGAGRPEAFF
11	TRBJ2-1	TRBV24-1	CATSELNEQFF
14	TRBJ2-2	TRBV12-3/TRBV12-4	CASSLGGVTGELFF
14	TRBJ2-1	TRBV5-6	CASRPGLTYNEQFF
14	TRBJ2-1	TRBV9	CASSPNHAGNEQFF
14	TRBJ2-7	TRBV5-1	CASSLSAGGGEQYF
14	TRBJ2-7	TRBV7-2	CASRWTSGSYEQYF
14	TRBJ2-3	TRBV5-1	CASSRLAGADTQYF
16	TRBJ1-5	TRBV4-1	CASSQGWLTGKEPQHF
13	TRBJ2-3	TRBV5-1	CASGSSLTSTQYF
16	TRBJ2-3	TRBV5-5	CASSLGKLGGTDTQYF
15	TRBJ1-5	TRBV5-5	CASSLATGELQPQHF
16	TRBJ2-6	TRBV7-3	CASSKISGSGANVLTF
15	TRBJ1-5	TRBV28	CASRTPTGRNQPQHF
13	TRBJ2-1	TRBV20-1	CSASGLGGGEQFF
19	TRBJ2-7	TRBV11-2	CASSLIDRGLLAVNYEQYF
17	TRBJ2-1	TRBV15	CATSRTTSGRPGNEQFF
15	TRBJ2-5	TRBV5-3	CARSFRDRVFETQYF
14	TRBJ2-7	TRBV27	CASSLRPDRGEQYF
18	TRBJ2-7	TRBV10-3	CAISEWLRTRALYEKQYF
16	TRBJ2-1	TRBV7-9	CASRPRSLAGHNEQFF
18	TRBJ1-5	TRBV7-8	CASSLRATAKYSNQPQHF
12	TRBJ2-7	TRBV29-1	CSVVVTKYEQYF
14	TRBJ1-2	TRBV29-1	CSVARGGASYGYTF
19	TRBJ2-1	TRBV11-2	CASSLVGTPGLGVYNDQFF
16	TRBJ2-1	TRBV28	CATKISGRASYNEQFF
14	TRBJ2-1	TRBV12-3/TRBV12-4	CASSGTSGTGGQFF
17	TRBJ2-4	TRBV12-3/TRBV12-4	CASSLLWGLLGKNIQYF
15	TRBJ1-2	TRBV12-3/TRBV12-4	CASSHYREGGYGYTF
17	TRBJ2-7	TRBV5-6	CASSLLLRGRGSYEQYF
12	TRBJ2-1	TRBV11-3	CASSLKKNEQFF
15	TRBJ2-7	TRBV20-1	CSARDYQGATYEQYF